This TCR beta chain was observed in a study of cytomegalovirus exposure and HLA in healthy donors. Study-level background: A prior study identified approximately 120 million unique TCR beta sequences from some 200 million T cells. Study observations and caveats: The study flagged 150 to 200 TCR beta chains as cytomegalovirus-associated.

V was pared by 4 bases and J by 3 bases, with 11 bases of the junction left unmatched. The CDR3 has 16 residues. Germline CDR1 and CDR2: SEHNR and FQNEAQ (reference sequence). About this clone: Its specificity is unknown.

This PCR relied on a set of 60 Vbeta primers and 13 Jbeta primers. The method was immunoSEQ multiplex PCR; TCRdb's version includes in-frame clones alone and lacks a portion of them. The sample holds 170,000 or so clones, about four fifths seen once. The sequence was obtained from a man between 18 and 29 years old in good health and CMV-seronegative. Material: PBMCs. The chain carries TRBV7-9 and TRBJ2-7; 8 bases agree with TRBD1. CDR3 protein: CASSSVRGTGHYEQYF. CDR3 in DNA: TGTGCCAGCAGCTCCGTCCGCGGGACAGGCCACTACGAGCAGTACTTC. Supplemented by reference TRBV7-9 and TRBJ2-7, the full variable domain reads DTGVSQNPRHKITKRGQNVTFRCDPISEHNRLYWYRQTLGQGPEFLTYFQNEAQLEKSRLLSDRFSAERPKGSFSTLEIQRTEQGDSAMYLCASSSVRGTGHYEQYFGPGTRLTVT.